The present TCR beta chain was sequenced within a study of blood T cell repertoires in COVID-19. Background on the study: The samples span acute and convalescent COVID-19 from the United States, Italy and Spain. In each case, the material was cDNA or gDNA derived from T cells, B-cell-depleted T cells, or PBMCs.

V was pared by 0 bases and J by 2 bases, with 8 bases between. The length of the CDR3 is 14 residues. Authors' methods: Amplifying reference gene primers gave estimates of nucleated cell counts. Generated by immunoSEQ multiplex PCR, the TCRdb table keeps only in-frame clones and is missing some. V and J calls and clone size come straight from that table; D and trimming were deduced from the DNA. The table lists over 200,000 clones, just under 90% of them singletons, with approximately 6.2% in the top ten. The receptor comes from a man in his sixties who had recovered from COVID-19. What was sequenced was peripheral blood. This chain links TRBV23-1 with TRBJ2-7; D ambiguous. TRBV23-1 is given ORF status, its function remaining uncertain. The CDR3 protein is CASSQSASAYEQYF. CDR3 in DNA: TGCGCCAGCAGTCAATCGGCCAGTGCCTACGAGCAGTACTTC.